This T cell receptor beta chain was sequenced for a study of cytomegalovirus exposure and HLA in healthy donors. Repertoires were generated with immunoSEQ multiplex PCR, while TCRdb's copy carries only in-frame clones and drops some. The sample gives tens of thousands of clones, roughly 93% of which show up once; about 3.6% is in the top ten. The donors belonged to the roughly 130-subject validation cohort, separate from the roughly 600-subject first cohort. This clone showed up just once. No antigen is known for it. Notes on the study in general: Testing in vitro showed a few CMV-associated chains specific for CMV antigens. High sensitivity and specificity were reportedly achieved when the classifier diagnosed cytomegalovirus status. Among TCR beta chains, those listed as cytomegalovirus-associated numbered about 160.

Source material: PBMCs. The receptor was isolated from a woman aged 30 to 39 in good health and CMV-seronegative.

The CDR3 DNA follows: TGTGCCAGCAGCGCATTCGACAGGGGGCGAATTAAGACCGGGGAGCTGTTTTTT. Protein: CASSAFDRGRIKTGELFF. The chain joins TRBV14 to TRBJ2-2, with 10 positions matching TRBD1. The CDR3 length is 18 residues. The germline CDR1 and CDR2 sequences are SGHDN and FVKESK. J was trimmed by 5 bases and V by 5 bases; bases with no gene match: 14.